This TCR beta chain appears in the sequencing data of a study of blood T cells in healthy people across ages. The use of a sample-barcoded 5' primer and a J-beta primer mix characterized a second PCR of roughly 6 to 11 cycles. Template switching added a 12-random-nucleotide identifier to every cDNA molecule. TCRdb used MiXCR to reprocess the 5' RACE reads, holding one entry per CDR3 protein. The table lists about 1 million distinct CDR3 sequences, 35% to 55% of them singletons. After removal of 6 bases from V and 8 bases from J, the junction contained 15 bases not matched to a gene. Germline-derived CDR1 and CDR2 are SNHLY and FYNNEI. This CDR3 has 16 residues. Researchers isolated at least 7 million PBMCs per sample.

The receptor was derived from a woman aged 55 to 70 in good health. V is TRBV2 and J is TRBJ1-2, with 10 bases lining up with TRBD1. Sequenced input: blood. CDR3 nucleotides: TGTGCCAGCAGGGCCACTAGGACAGGGGGAGTTGACGGCTACACCTTC. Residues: CASRATRTGGVDGYTF.